A selection of T cell receptor beta chains follows, all from one sample in a study of T cells in Graves' hyperthyroidism and ophthalmopathy. TCRdb re-derived calls from the multiplex PCR reads in MiXCR, one entry per CDR3 protein. This sample has approximately 400,000 distinct CDR3 sequences, with less than 20% found just once. Sequencing used blood. All receptors derive from a young woman with Graves' hyperthyroidism. Both conserved end residues are part of each CDR3. Fields, in order: clone size, D gene, CDR3 length, J gene, V gene, CDR3 protein, CDR3 DNA. D genes are given only for firm matches. Clone size appears in some rows only: once, few, many, or a class for an expanded clone.

abundance: -
d_gene: TRBD1
len: 14
j_gene: TRBJ2-5
v_gene: TRBV19
CDR3aa: CASSMDRLTGTQYF
CDR3nt: TGTGCCAGTAGTATGGACAGGCTAACGGGGACCCAGTACTTC

abundance: many
d_gene: -
len: 16
j_gene: TRBJ2-7
v_gene: TRBV20-1
CDR3aa: CSAQPSDPVPEREQYF
CDR3nt: TGCAGTGCTCAGCCTTCCGACCCCGTGCCGGAGAGAGAGCAGTACTTC

abundance: -
d_gene: -
len: 14
j_gene: TRBJ1-5
v_gene: TRBV2
CDR3aa: CASSPGDGDQPQHF
CDR3nt: TGTGCCAGCAGCCCAGGGGATGGAGATCAGCCCCAGCATTTT

abundance: -
d_gene: -
len: 12
j_gene: TRBJ2-7
v_gene: TRBV5-1
CDR3aa: CASSYGGSEQYF
CDR3nt: TGCGCCAGCAGCTACGGTGGTAGCGAGCAGTACTTC

abundance: many
d_gene: -
len: 14
j_gene: TRBJ2-3
v_gene: TRBV11-2
CDR3aa: CASSKNRGLDTQYF
CDR3nt: TGTGCCAGCAGCAAAAACCGGGGCCTAGATACGCAGTATTTT

abundance: few
d_gene: -
len: 19
j_gene: TRBJ2-5
v_gene: TRBV2
CDR3aa: CASSDPTPKSRKGEETQYF
CDR3nt: TGTGCCAGCAGTGACCCTACACCGAAATCCCGAAAAGGAGAAGAGACCCAGTACTTC

abundance: many
d_gene: -
len: 13
j_gene: TRBJ2-3
v_gene: TRBV29-1
CDR3aa: CSVEAGGADTQYF
CDR3nt: TGCAGCGTTGAGGCTGGGGGCGCAGATACGCAGTATTTT

abundance: many
d_gene: -
len: 16
j_gene: TRBJ2-7
v_gene: TRBV30
CDR3aa: CAWRVKGAPNSYEQYF
CDR3nt: TGTGCCTGGAGGGTCAAAGGGGCTCCCAACTCCTACGAGCAGTACTTC

abundance: few
d_gene: TRBD1
len: 16
j_gene: TRBJ1-1
v_gene: TRBV27
CDR3aa: CASTETGQGPNTEAFF
CDR3nt: TGTGCCAGCACCGAAACCGGACAGGGACCCAACACTGAAGCTTTCTTT

abundance: many
d_gene: -
len: 13
j_gene: TRBJ2-5
v_gene: TRBV18
CDR3aa: CASSPSEQETQYF
CDR3nt: TGTGCCAGCTCACCAAGTGAACAAGAGACCCAGTACTTC

abundance: many
d_gene: -
len: 16
j_gene: TRBJ1-6
v_gene: TRBV29-1
CDR3aa: CSVLDSTSSYNSPLHF
CDR3nt: TGCAGCGTCCTCGACAGCACGAGCTCCTATAATTCACCCCTCCACTTT

abundance: -
d_gene: -
len: 15
j_gene: TRBJ2-3
v_gene: TRBV18
CDR3aa: CASSPTGALTDTQYF
CDR3nt: TGTGCCAGCTCACCGACGGGAGCCTTAACAGATACGCAGTATTTT

abundance: many
d_gene: -
len: 12
j_gene: TRBJ2-7
v_gene: TRBV2
CDR3aa: CASNRWGYEQYF
CDR3nt: TGTGCCAGCAACAGATGGGGCTACGAGCAGTACTTC

abundance: -
d_gene: -
len: 14
j_gene: TRBJ2-7
v_gene: TRBV12-5
CDR3aa: CASGLVGVLREQYF
CDR3nt: TGTGCTAGTGGTTTGGTGGGGGTGCTACGAGAGCAGTACTTC

abundance: many
d_gene: -
len: 13
j_gene: TRBJ2-2
v_gene: TRBV2
CDR3aa: CASSGHYTGELFF
CDR3nt: TGTGCCAGCAGCGGACACTACACCGGGGAGCTGTTTTTT

abundance: many
d_gene: -
len: 14
j_gene: TRBJ1-5
v_gene: TRBV6-1
CDR3aa: CASSELAGPQPQHF
CDR3nt: TGTGCCAGCAGTGAACTGGCAGGGCCCCAGCCCCAGCATTTT

abundance: many
d_gene: -
len: 14
j_gene: TRBJ1-2
v_gene: TRBV28
CDR3aa: CASSLGGGGYGYTF
CDR3nt: TGTGCCAGCAGTTTAGGTGGGGGAGGCTATGGCTACACCTTC

abundance: many
d_gene: TRBD1
len: 15
j_gene: TRBJ2-7
v_gene: TRBV4-1
CDR3aa: CASSQDSGQLYEQYF
CDR3nt: TGCGCCAGCAGCCAAGATTCGGGACAGCTCTACGAGCAGTACTTC

abundance: many
d_gene: -
len: 14
j_gene: TRBJ1-1
v_gene: TRBV20-1
CDR3aa: CSARLRGQNTEAFF
CDR3nt: TGCAGTGCTAGACTCAGGGGCCAGAACACTGAAGCTTTCTTT